One sample yielded the 25 T cell receptor beta chains listed below, sequenced in a study of T cells expressing NK-cell markers. TCRdb re-called the 5' RACE reads and gives one entry per CDR3 protein, without DNA. The listing contains 130,000 to 150,000 distinct CDR3 sequences. The material sequenced was blood T cells: a sorted CD56 or NKG2C T cell subset, CD4+ or CD8+ T cells, or bulk PBMC T cells (not recorded which). The receptors stem from a man aged 18-30 years in good health.

The chain links TRBV29-1 to TRBJ2-2. The CDR3 spans 16 residues. The germline V gene encodes CDR1 SQVTM and CDR2 ANQGSEA. The CDR3 loop is CSVVYAEKANTGELFF.

V gene TRBV4-3 combines with J gene TRBJ2-3; the TRBD2 assignment by TCRdb is unverifiable without DNA. This CDR3 region has 15 residues. Germline V gene lookup returns CDR1 LGHNA and CDR2 YSLEER. CDR3 in amino acids: CASSQASGTADTQYF.

The rearrangement joins TRBV7-8 to TRBJ2-2; the D call of TRBD2 rests on TCRdb alone, since no DNA is present to check it. The CDR3 totals 15 residues. The germline V gene has CDR1 SGHVS and CDR2 FQNEAQ. The CDR3 loop is CASSPFRLSTGELFF.

The rearrangement links TRBV9 to TRBJ1-1; the TRBD1 assignment by TCRdb is unverifiable without DNA. There are 17 residues in the CDR3. CDR1 is SGDLS and CDR2 is YYNGEE in the germline V gene. CDR3 loop: CASSPPYTDAEDTEAFF.

The CDR3 protein is CATRIAGELFF. J is TRBJ2-2 and V is TRBV18. From germline, CDR1 is KGHSH and CDR2 LQKENI. CDR3 length: 11 amino acids.

The chain joins TRBV11-1 to TRBJ2-5; TCRdb calls TRBD2, which cannot be checked without DNA. Germline assignment: CDR1 SGHAT and CDR2 FQDESV (reference sequence). The CDR3 sequence is 18 residues long. The CDR3 sequence: CASSSLDGLREDVETQYF.

This chain links TRBV24-1 with TRBJ2-2. The CDR3 spans 12 residues. Germline loops: CDR1 KGHDR, CDR2 SFDVKD. CDR3 amino acids: CATSDAMGELFF.

V gene TRBV27 combines with J gene TRBJ2-1; TCRdb proposes TRBD2, but this gene call is untestable without DNA. This CDR3 is 14 amino acids long. The germline gives CDR1 MNHEY, CDR2 SMNVEV (reference sequence). The CDR3 sequence is CASSLSGRDNEQFF.

This rearrangement joins TRBV7-3 to TRBJ2-1; the TCRdb call, TRBD2, lacks DNA for checking. This CDR3 is built from 15 residues. Germline V gene sequence: CDR1 SGHTA, CDR2 FQGTGA. The chain's CDR3 is CASSLSIGRSNEQFF. Based on the CDR3 plus reference TRBV7-3 and TRBJ2-1, the full variable domain is GAGVSQTPSNKVTEKGKYVELRCDPISGHTALYWYRQSLGQGPEFLIYFQGTGAADDSGLPNDRFFAVRPEGSVSTLKIQRTERGDSAVYLCASSLSIGRSNEQFFGPGTRLTVL.

The V and J genes are TRBV29-1 and TRBJ2-1; TCRdb gives TRBD1 as the D gene, but with no DNA this cannot be confirmed. The length of the CDR3 is 13 residues. Looked up from germline, CDR1 is SQVTM and CDR2 is ANQGSEA. CDR3: CSLTGTLNNEQFF.

The chain is built from TRBV19 and TRBJ1-2; without DNA, the TCRdb call of TRBD1 cannot be checked. This CDR3 contains 14 residues. CDR1 is LNHDA and CDR2 is SQIVND in the germline V gene (reference sequence). The CDR3 region is CASSINPTAYGYTF.

This chain links TRBV29-1 with TRBJ2-1; no DNA is available, so the TRBD1 call from TCRdb remains unchecked. CDR1 and CDR2 from the germline V gene are SQVTM and ANQGSEA. The CDR3 extends over 15 amino acids. The CDR3 is CSGTPGQGAYNEQFF.

V usage is TRBV12-3 or TRBV12-4 and J usage is TRBJ2-5; TCRdb selects TRBD1, and the lack of DNA leaves this call unchecked. The CDR3 runs to 12 residues. The CDR3 reads CASKRTAETQYF.

This chain connects TRBV4-1 to TRBJ2-1; absent DNA, TCRdb's TRBD2 call cannot be checked. The CDR3 spans 18 residues. Germline V CDR1 and CDR2: MGHRA, YSYEKL. The CDR3 protein is CASSQETSPSLTYNEQFF.

The chain employs TRBV19 and TRBJ2-7; TCRdb returns TRBD2, unconfirmable since there is no DNA. The CDR3 consists of 22 residues. CDR1 LNHDA and CDR2 SQIVND come from the germline V gene (reference sequence). CDR3 residues: CASSTFLPAGQGIVAGSYEQYF. The variable domain in full, with the rest retrieved from reference TRBV19 and TRBJ2-7, is DGGITQSPKYLFRKEGQNVTLSCEQNLNHDAMYWYRQDPGQGLRLIYYSQIVNDFQKGDIAEGYSVSREKKESFPLTVTSAQKNPTAFYLCASSTFLPAGQGIVAGSYEQYFGPGTRLTVT.

Here the CDR3 reads CSVDFWQPNEQFF. The V and J genes are TRBV29-1 and TRBJ2-1. CDR1 and CDR2 from the germline V gene are SQVTM and ANQGSEA. There are 13 residues in the CDR3.

The CDR3: CATRDRFLGEQFF. This chain joins TRBV7-6 and TRBJ2-1; no DNA is available, so the TRBD1 call from TCRdb remains unchecked. The CDR3 length is 13 residues. CDR1 is SGHVS, CDR2 FNYEAQ, per germline.

The chain is built from TRBV18 and TRBJ1-2; without DNA, the TCRdb call of TRBD1 cannot be checked. The CDR3 totals 14 residues. Germline loops: CDR1 KGHSH, CDR2 LQKENI. This CDR3 reads CASSPDRDYNGYTF.

The chain uses TRBV7-2 and TRBJ1-1; absent DNA, TCRdb's TRBD1 call cannot be checked. Germline CDR1 reads SGHTA; CDR2 reads FQGNSA. The CDR3 totals 17 residues. The CDR3 spells CASSYVWQGAQNTEAFF.

The genes are TRBV7-9 and TRBJ2-3; TCRdb gives TRBD2 as the D gene, but with no DNA this cannot be confirmed. This CDR3 spans 15 amino acids. Germline CDR1 is SEHNR and CDR2 is FQNEAQ (reference sequence). The CDR3 is CASSFLAGVTDTQYF.

V usage is TRBV7-2 and J usage is TRBJ2-7; the D call of TRBD1 rests on TCRdb alone, since no DNA is present to check it. The germline CDR1 and CDR2 sequences are SGHTA and FQGNSA. There are 15 residues in the CDR3. The CDR3 reads CASSFPDWGSYEQYF.

V gene TRBV19 combines with J gene TRBJ2-1; TCRdb designates TRBD1, a call that cannot be tested without DNA. CDR3 size: 13 residues. Germline CDR1 LNHDA, CDR2 SQIVND (reference sequence). The chain's CDR3 is CASKWTGLNEQFF.

The rearrangement links TRBV7-6 to TRBJ2-4; without DNA, the TCRdb call of TRBD1 cannot be checked. The V gene's germline CDR1 is SGHVS and CDR2 FNYEAQ. The CDR3 is 15 residues long. The CDR3: CASSSAPDSKNIQYF.

The chain links TRBV4-2 to TRBJ2-3. Looked up from germline, CDR1 is LGHNA and CDR2 is YNFKEQ. This CDR3 is 16 amino acids long. CDR3 loop: CASSQEVGNPTDTQYF.

The genes are TRBV24-1 and TRBJ2-7. The length of the CDR3 is 13 residues. Germline-derived CDR1 and CDR2 are KGHDR and SFDVKD. CDR3: CATSPGSSYEQYF.